The clone carrying this T cell receptor beta chain was found a few times. What it binds is not known. This CDR3 contains 14 residues. The V and J ends lost 3 bases and 4 bases respectively, with 10 bases between them. Per the germline V gene, CDR1 is SGHAT and CDR2 is FQNNGV. This specimen comes from a study of identical twins. Study-level results: Alpha sequences that were out-of-frame and twin-shared showed an excess of low generation probability. In zero-insertion analyses, partial confounding could arise from invariant MAIT and iNKT cells. While abundant cord blood beta clonotypes carried fewer insertions, memory repertoires showed no such pattern.

TCRdb reprocessed the 5' RACE reads with MiXCR, giving one entry per CDR3 protein. The sample gives approximately 680,000 distinct CDR3 sequences, under 8.5% of which show up once; 1.6% is in the top ten. These same records also appear under a second study, on yellow fever vaccine responses in identical twins. That work adds: In identical twins, vaccine T cell responses appeared partly shared and partly individual.

The source of this sequence is a woman aged 18 to 35 in good health. The chain carries TRBV11-2 and TRBJ1-3; no clear D gene. Source material: PBMCs. The CDR3 DNA reads as TGTGCCAGCAGCTTCCCTGGCAGGGGAAACACCATATATTTT. Translation: CASSFPGRGNTIYF. The variable domain in full, completed from reference TRBV11-2 and TRBJ1-3, reads EAGVAQSPRYKIIEKRQSVAFWCNPISGHATLYWYQQILGQGPKLLIQFQNNGVVDDSQLPKDRFSAERLKGVDSTLKIQPAKLEDSAVYLCASSFPGRGNTIYFGEGSWLTVV.